Below, 22 T cell receptor beta chains from the same sample are listed, as sequenced in a study of cytomegalovirus exposure and HLA in healthy donors. Researchers ran the PCR with 60 Vbeta and 13 Jbeta primers. Clones were read by immunoSEQ multiplex PCR, and TCRdb kept only the in-frame ones, dropping some. The sample carries approximately 88,000 clones, roughly 80% recorded once. Sequences were obtained from PBMCs. These receptors were collected from a man in his fifties in good health and CMV-seropositive.

This sequence joins TRBV11-2 and TRBJ2-7; D possibly corresponds to TRBD1 (6 bases). This CDR3 contains 14 residues. The germline CDR1 and CDR2 sequences are SGHAT and FQNNGV. Trimming took 5 bases from V and 3 from J, leaving 14 bases between them. In nucleotides, the CDR3 is TGTGCCAGCAGCCCACAGGGCTTGGGCTACGAGCAGTACTTC. This encodes CASSPQGLGYEQYF.

V is TRBV4-1 and J is TRBJ1-5, with D hard to call. The CDR3 runs to 15 residues. Germline CDR1 reads MGHRA; CDR2 reads YSYEKL. V lost 4 bases to trimming and J lost 7 bases, with 17 bases between them. This CDR3 is CASSLPEPGRQPQHF. The DNA for the CDR3 is TGCGCCAGCAGCCTCCCGGAGCCTGGGAGGCAGCCCCAGCATTTT.

The chain has TRBV5-8 and TRBJ2-7; TRBD2 is a possible D gene (5 bases). Per the germline V gene, CDR1 is SGHTS and CDR2 is YDEGEE. The germline V and J ends were trimmed by 7 bases and 5 bases, with 16 bases remaining between them. The CDR3 has 13 residues. CDR3 bases: TGTGCCAGCGGACTTCTAGCTCCCCACGAGCAGTACTTC. Its translation: CASGLLAPHEQYF.

The chain has TRBV9 and TRBJ1-6; TRBD1 agrees at 7 bases. The junction had 10 bases not matched to a gene; V was cut back by 4 bases and J by 6 bases. The germline V gene has CDR1 SGDLS and CDR2 YYNGEE. The CDR3 is made up of 16 amino acids. The CDR3 DNA reads as TGTGCCAGCAGCCATCCTAGAGACAGGGTTAATTCACCCCTCCACTTT. Translation: CASSHPRDRVNSPLHF.

This chain connects TRBV14 to TRBJ1-2; D possibly corresponds to TRBD1 (5 bases). Germline-derived CDR1 and CDR2 are SGHDN and FVKESK. The CDR3 totals 11 residues. Trimming left V 5 bases short and J 9 bases short, with 10 bases between. The CDR3 sequence: CASSERGSYTF. CDR3 in DNA: TGTGCCAGCAGCGAACGGGGGAGCTACACCTTC.

The rearrangement links TRBV27 to TRBJ1-1; TRBD1 agrees at 11 bases. Germline V lookup: CDR1 MNHEY, CDR2 SMNVEV (reference sequence). J lost 5 bases, V lost 2 bases, and 4 bases had no gene match. CDR3 length equals 15 residues. The CDR3 protein is CASSLGQGARTEAFF. The DNA for the CDR3 is TGTGCCAGCAGTTTAGGACAGGGGGCGCGAACTGAAGCTTTCTTT.

The rearrangement links TRBV6-1 to TRBJ1-2; D not certain. Germline values: CDR1 MNHNS, CDR2 SASEGT. V was pared by 6 bases and J by 11 bases, with 16 bases between. This CDR3 has 12 amino acids. This CDR3 reads CASRPPGFHYTF. DNA for the CDR3: TGTGCCAGCAGACCACCGGGGTTTCATTACACCTTC.

This clone has only one observation. This chain connects TRBV5-1 to TRBJ2-3, with D possibly matching TRBD2 (6 bases). Germline loops: CDR1 SGHRS, CDR2 YFSETQ. The CDR3 totals 16 residues. Trimming pared 3 bases from V and 0 bases from J, leaving 14 bases between. CDR3 in DNA: TGCGCCAGCAGCTCGGTCTTAGCGGCTAGCACAGATACGCAGTATTTT. It is translated as CASSSVLAASTDTQYF.

This clone has a handful of counts. This chain joins TRBV6-1 and TRBJ1-5; D unresolved. The CDR3 is made up of 18 amino acids. V dropped 0 bases and J dropped 5 bases, with 20 bases sitting between them. CDR1 is MNHNS and CDR2 is SASEGT in the germline V gene. CDR3 in DNA: TGTGCCAGCAGTGAAGCGGTTAATCCGGTTCAAGGAGATCAGCCCCAGCATTTT. Translated: CASSEAVNPVQGDQPQHF.

Comments on this clone: Compared with germline, one end of the junction differs, possibly owing to a read error. This chain uses TRBV5-5 with TRBJ2-5, with 14 bases fitting TRBD2. The CDR3 sequence is 16 residues long. Germline values: CDR1 SGHKS, CDR2 YYEKEE (reference sequence). The CDR3 bases are TGTGCCAGCACCTTGGGACTAGCGGGGGTTTTAGAGACCCAGTACTTC. It is translated as CASTLGLAGVLETQYF.

The chain is built from TRBV9 and TRBJ2-3; D remains unclear. This CDR3 has 14 amino acids. Per the germline V gene, CDR1 is SGDLS and CDR2 is YYNGEE. The V and J ends lost 4 bases and 4 bases respectively, with 13 bases between them. The CDR3 reads CASSLNPRADTQYF. The CDR3 DNA reads TGTGCCAGCAGCCTAAACCCCCGGGCAGATACGCAGTATTTT.

V gene TRBV7-9 combines with J gene TRBJ1-1; TRBD1 matches at 8 bases. This CDR3 has 15 residues. V dropped 4 bases and J dropped 11; count of bases not matched to a gene: 15. The germline V gene has CDR1 SEHNR and CDR2 FQNEAQ (reference sequence). CDR3 DNA: TGTGCCAGCAGCTCCGATAGGACAGGGCAAAATGGGGCTTTCTTT. Translation: CASSSDRTGQNGAFF.

V gene TRBV7-8 combines with J gene TRBJ2-5, with 11 bases aligning to TRBD2. V lost 5 bases, J lost 9 bases, and 11 bases stayed unmatched. Germline assignment: CDR1 SGHVS and CDR2 FQNEAQ. The length of the CDR3 is 15 residues. The CDR3 loop reads CASSPILSGGVSQYF. The DNA for the CDR3 is TGTGCCAGCAGCCCGATCCTTAGCGGGGGGGTTTCCCAGTACTTC.

The chain employs TRBV30 and TRBJ1-2; a possible D gene is TRBD1 (5 bases). The germline V gene encodes CDR1 GTSNPN and CDR2 SVGIG (reference sequence). This CDR3 contains 14 residues. V was clipped by 3 bases and J by 6 bases, with 17 bases between them. The CDR3 DNA is TGTGCCTGGAGCCCGGCCCTCGCGGGGCATGGCTACACCTTC. Its translation is CAWSPALAGHGYTF.

CDR3 loop: CASSLGQAMETQYF. The DNA of the CDR3 is TGCGCCAGCAGCTTGGGTCAGGCCATGGAGACCCAGTACTTC. This chain links TRBV5-1 with TRBJ2-5, with D unresolved. This CDR3 is 14 amino acids long. Looked up from germline, CDR1 is SGHRS and CDR2 is YFSETQ. V was pared by 0 bases and J by 5 bases, with 11 bases between.

To note about this clone: The sample contains more than one DNA sequence encoding this CDR3. The rearrangement links TRBV7-2 to TRBJ1-6, with D maybe TRBD1 (6 bases). Per the germline V gene, CDR1 is SGHTA and CDR2 is FQGNSA. The CDR3 extends over 15 amino acids. Trimming cost V 1 base and J 7 bases, with 11 bases left between them. In DNA form, the CDR3 reads TGTGCCAGCAGCTTAGTGTCACAGGGAAATTCACCCCTCCACTTT. Translating gives CASSLVSQGNSPLHF.

This clone appeared once. The chain links TRBV6-5 to TRBJ1-3, with D hard to call. Germline lookup yields CDR1 MNHEY and CDR2 SVGAGI. Trimming removed 2 bases at V and 0 bases at J, with 11 bases between. The CDR3 is 16 amino acids. CDR3 region: CASSYAESVSGNTIYF. The CDR3 nucleotides are TGTGCCAGCAGTTACGCTGAGTCGGTCTCTGGAAACACCATATATTTT.

This rearrangement joins TRBV10-3 to TRBJ2-7; perhaps TRBD2 as D (6 bases). The CDR3 extends over 15 amino acids. Germline CDR1 reads ENHRY; CDR2 reads SYGVKD. V shed 5 bases and J shed 0 bases, with 14 bases lying between them. The CDR3 reads CAISSPEGISYEQYF. The CDR3 DNA is TGTGCCATCAGTTCCCCGGAGGGAATCTCCTACGAGCAGTACTTC.

The CDR3 nucleotides read TGTGCCAGCCAGTTCTCTGGGACAGGGAGGGATCAGCCCCAGCATTTT. Amino acid sequence: CASQFSGTGRDQPQHF. This sequence joins TRBV19 and TRBJ1-5; 9 bases are shared with TRBD1. V lost 9 bases and J lost 5; bases outside the gene matches: 14. In germline, CDR1 is LNHDA, CDR2 SQIVND (reference sequence). CDR3 size: 16 residues.

Note on this clone: Germline is not matched at one junction end, which may reflect a read error. CDR3 nucleotide sequence: TGTGCCAGCAGTCCCCGGGACACCGATAGCAATCAGCCCCAGAATTTT. This translates into CASSPRDTDSNQPQNF. The chain carries TRBV6-6 and TRBJ1-5; a weak D match, TRBD1 (6 bases). Germline loops: CDR1 MNHNY, CDR2 SVGAGI (reference sequence). CDR3 size: 16 residues.

J is TRBJ2-5 and V is TRBV12-5; 12 bases fit TRBD2. The CDR3 runs to 14 residues. Germline CDR1 reads LGHNT; CDR2 reads FRNRAP. The J segment lost 5 bases and the V segment lost 4 bases, leaving 2 bases of the junction unmatched. CDR3 loop: CASGWTSGAETQYF. The CDR3 DNA reads as TGTGCTAGTGGTTGGACTAGCGGGGCTGAGACCCAGTACTTC.

This clone was picked up one time. The junction does not match germline at one end; this may be a read error. The V call is TRBV29-1, the J call TRBJ1-1; D is ambiguous. This CDR3 is built from 15 residues. The V gene's germline CDR1 is SQVTM and CDR2 ANQGSEA. The CDR3 reads CSVEAAAPMNPEAFF. The CDR3 nucleotides read TGCAGCGTTGAAGCGGCGGCACCCATGAACCCTGAAGCTTTCTTT.